This entry is about one TCR beta chain. This clonotype was recorded at least ten times. Its antigen is currently not known. No per-base quality is available; no much larger clone lies one base away. This specimen comes from a study of T cells after yellow fever vaccination (dated by TCRdb to between 2018 and 2020). Regarding the research as a whole: The SMART-Seq v4 Ultra Low Input RNA kit was used to prepare libraries from fractions with low cell numbers. Blood samples were taken at several timepoints before and after primary and secondary immunization, and bulk PBMC replicates and cell subsets were isolated. Two healthy male donors, one aged 18 to 29 and one aged 30 to 40 years, were included in the cohort. To follow T-cell clones before and after both primary and booster YFV17D yellow fever vaccination, bulk TCR alpha and beta repertoires underwent longitudinal sequencing.

Explained via the paper, the treatment or condition label denotes: live attenuated yellow fever vaccine strain. At each blood-draw timepoint, two biological replicates of bulk PBMCs were obtained. PBMCs were isolated from peripheral blood using a standard Ficoll-Paque protocol. TriZol was used to extract RNA from bulk PBMCs, from CD4 and CD8 fractions, and from dextramer-positive and dextramer-negative fractions. Broader findings and caveats from the paper: The secondary T-cell response was weaker than the primary response but faster, peaking on day 5 instead of day 15. A small fraction of clonotypes showed up in both the CD4 and CD8 compartments, probably as a result of convergent recombination. Computational filtering was needed because FACS-sorted repertoires could contain abundant contaminating clonotypes from the bulk population. The study included only two donors, which limits how far the findings can be generalized. After the booster, most clones that had expanded after primary vaccination were detected again (approximately 96% of CD4 and over 75% of CD8), suggesting broad maintenance of memory.

At the junction V is shortened by 4 bases and J by 4 bases, with 18 bases in between. From a lookup of the germline V gene, CDR1 and CDR2 are SGHRS and YFSETQ. Reading from cysteine to phenylalanine, the CDR3 counts 16 amino acids. CDR3 DNA is the only sequence kept; it has 48 bases, read in frame from the first base. The sequencer was an Illumina NovaSeq 6000. TCR cDNA was made using 5'RACE template switching, a step that added a universal primer site and unique molecular identifiers. Priming of cDNA synthesis was performed from both the TCR alpha and TCR beta constant segments. Library amplification involved two PCR steps, and the second step added sample barcodes and sequencing adapters. Sequencing of libraries was performed on Illumina HiSeq 2500 (2x100 bp) or NovaSeq (2x150 bp). The published analysis was carried out like this. Reads were demultiplexed and collapsed into UMI consensus sequences with MIGEC, and V(D)J alignment was performed with MiXCR. Vaccine-responding clonotypes were identified with edgeR using replicate PBMC samples, with FDR below 0.01 and a log2 fold change above 5 up to day 15 being required. Each bulk clonotype received a CD4 or CD8 identity based on whether the sequenced CD4 or CD8 repertoire contained that clonotype at higher abundance. TCRdb took the public reads, trimmed them with fastp at Q25, ran MiXCR for clone calling and kept in-frame beta chains. Every distinct CDR3 protein forms one entry, paired with its most common genes and DNA. The V and J calls shown here were made by TCRdb, not taken from the authors' results. Present in this sample are more than 300,000 distinct CDR3 sequences, 3.5% to 5% of which were seen just once. In total, the top ten clones hold roughly 21% of the sample.

The TCR sequence derives from a man between 18 and 35 years old who received the YFV17D yellow fever vaccine. Sequenced here: PBMCs, sampled 15 days after the yellow fever booster vaccination. This receptor chain uses TRBV5-1 and TRBJ2-1; the D gene cannot be resolved beyond TRBD1 or TRBD2, each matching 6 bases. The bases are TGCGCCAGCAGCCCGAGGGGGGACTCAGGGTACAATGAGCAGTTCTTC. Its translation is CASSPRGDSGYNEQFF.